This T cell receptor (beta chain) was sequenced in a study of shared clonotypes between healthy human individuals. Per the germline V gene, CDR1 is LNHDA and CDR2 is SQIVND (reference sequence). CDR3 length equals 13 residues. Trimming cost V 3 bases and J 5 bases; bases outside gene matches: 4. Assay: immunoSEQ multiplex PCR; the TCRdb copy retains only in-frame clones and omits some. The data contain approximately 2,000,000 clones, less than 95% of them singletons. Sequenced input: naive CD4+ T cells from PBMCs. Subset in this sample: CD45RA+ positively selected. The source is a man in his late teens or twenties in good health. Some clones in this sample may be carry-over from other donors' samples. The chain links TRBV19 to TRBJ2-7; 7 bases fit TRBD1. The CDR3 is CASSMGQGDEQYF. The CDR3 region has the DNA TGTGCCAGTAGTATGGGGCAGGGGGACGAGCAGTACTTC.